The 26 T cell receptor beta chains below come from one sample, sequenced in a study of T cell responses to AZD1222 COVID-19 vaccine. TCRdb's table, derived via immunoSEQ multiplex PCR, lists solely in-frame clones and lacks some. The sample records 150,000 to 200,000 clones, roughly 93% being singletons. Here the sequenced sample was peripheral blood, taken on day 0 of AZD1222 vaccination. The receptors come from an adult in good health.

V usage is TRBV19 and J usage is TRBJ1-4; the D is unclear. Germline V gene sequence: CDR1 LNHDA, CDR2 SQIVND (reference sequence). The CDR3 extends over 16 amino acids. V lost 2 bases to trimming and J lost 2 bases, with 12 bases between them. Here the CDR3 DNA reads TGTGCCAGTAGTATAAGTACCGGGAGCACTAATGAAAAACTGTTTTTT. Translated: CASSISTGSTNEKLFF.

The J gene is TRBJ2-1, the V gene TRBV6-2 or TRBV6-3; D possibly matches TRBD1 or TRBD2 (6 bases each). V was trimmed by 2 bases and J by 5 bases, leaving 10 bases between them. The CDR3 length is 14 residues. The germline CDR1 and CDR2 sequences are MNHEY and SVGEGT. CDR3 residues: CASSYGGGNNEQFF. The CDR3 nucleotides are TGTGCCAGCAGTTACGGGGGCGGGAACAATGAGCAGTTCTTC.

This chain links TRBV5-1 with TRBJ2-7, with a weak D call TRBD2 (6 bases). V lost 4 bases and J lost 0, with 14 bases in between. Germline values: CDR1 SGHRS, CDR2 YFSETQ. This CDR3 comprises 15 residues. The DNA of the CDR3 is TGCGCCAGCAGCCGGAGGGGCCCCGTCTCCTACGAGCAGTACTTC. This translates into CASSRRGPVSYEQYF.

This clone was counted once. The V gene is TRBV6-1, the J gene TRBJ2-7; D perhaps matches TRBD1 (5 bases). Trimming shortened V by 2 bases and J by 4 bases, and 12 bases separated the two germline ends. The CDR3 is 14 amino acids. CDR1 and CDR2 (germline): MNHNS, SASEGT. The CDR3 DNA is TGTGCCAGCAGTGAAAGGCAGGGTGGGTACGAGCAGTACTTC. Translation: CASSERQGGYEQYF.

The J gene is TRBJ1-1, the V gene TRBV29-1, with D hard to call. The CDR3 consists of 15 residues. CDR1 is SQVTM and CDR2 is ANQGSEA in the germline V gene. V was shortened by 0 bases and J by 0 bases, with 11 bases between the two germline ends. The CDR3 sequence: CSVEDLGVMNTEAFF. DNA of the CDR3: TGCAGCGTTGAAGATTTGGGAGTCATGAACACTGAAGCTTTCTTT.

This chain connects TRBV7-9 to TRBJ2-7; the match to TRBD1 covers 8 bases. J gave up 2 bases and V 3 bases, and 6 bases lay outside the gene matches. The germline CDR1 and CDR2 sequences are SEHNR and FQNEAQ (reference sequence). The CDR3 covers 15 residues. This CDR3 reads CASSLGDRNAYEQYF. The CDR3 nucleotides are TGTGCCAGCAGCTTGGGGGACAGGAATGCCTACGAGCAGTACTTC.

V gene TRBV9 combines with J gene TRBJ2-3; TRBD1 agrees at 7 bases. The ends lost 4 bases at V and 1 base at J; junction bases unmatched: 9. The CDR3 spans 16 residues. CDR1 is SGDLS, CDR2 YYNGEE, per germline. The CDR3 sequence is CASSPRQGEGTDTQYF. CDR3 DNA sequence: TGTGCCAGCAGCCCGAGACAGGGCGAGGGCACAGATACGCAGTATTTT.

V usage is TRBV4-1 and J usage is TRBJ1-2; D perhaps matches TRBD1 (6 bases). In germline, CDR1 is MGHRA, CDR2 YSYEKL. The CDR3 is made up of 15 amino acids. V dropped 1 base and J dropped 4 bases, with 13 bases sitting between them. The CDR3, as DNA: TGCGCCAGCAGCCAAGCCCACAGGGATGGCTATGGCTACACCTTC. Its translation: CASSQAHRDGYGYTF.

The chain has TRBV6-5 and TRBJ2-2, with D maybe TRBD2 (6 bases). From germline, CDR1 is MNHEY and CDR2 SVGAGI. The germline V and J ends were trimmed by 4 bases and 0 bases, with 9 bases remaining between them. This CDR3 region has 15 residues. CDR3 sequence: CASSSGTPNTGELFF. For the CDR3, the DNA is TGTGCCAGCAGTTCCGGGACTCCGAACACCGGGGAGCTGTTTTTT.

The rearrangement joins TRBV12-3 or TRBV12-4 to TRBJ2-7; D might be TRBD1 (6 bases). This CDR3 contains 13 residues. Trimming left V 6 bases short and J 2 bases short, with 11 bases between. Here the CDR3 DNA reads TGTGCCAGCAGCATGACAGGTACCTACGAGCAGTACTTC. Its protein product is CASSMTGTYEQYF.

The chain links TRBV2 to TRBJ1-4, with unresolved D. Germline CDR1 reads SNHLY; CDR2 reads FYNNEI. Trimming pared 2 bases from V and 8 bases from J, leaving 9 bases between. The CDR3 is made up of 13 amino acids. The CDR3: CASSETWSEKLFF. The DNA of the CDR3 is TGTGCCAGCAGTGAAACGTGGTCGGAAAAACTGTTTTTT.

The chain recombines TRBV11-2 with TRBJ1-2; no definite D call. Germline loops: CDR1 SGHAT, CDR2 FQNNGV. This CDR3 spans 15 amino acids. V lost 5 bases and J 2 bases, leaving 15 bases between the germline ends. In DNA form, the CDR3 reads TGTGCCAGCAGCCCGATCACGTCGGAAAACTATGGCTACACCTTC. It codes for CASSPITSENYGYTF.

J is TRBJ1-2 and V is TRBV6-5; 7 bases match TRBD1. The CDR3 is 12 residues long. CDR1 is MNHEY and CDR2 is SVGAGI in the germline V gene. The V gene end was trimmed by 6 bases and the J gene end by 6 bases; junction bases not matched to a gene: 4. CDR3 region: CASRTGLHGYTF. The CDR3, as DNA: TGTGCCAGCAGGACAGGGTTGCATGGCTACACCTTC.

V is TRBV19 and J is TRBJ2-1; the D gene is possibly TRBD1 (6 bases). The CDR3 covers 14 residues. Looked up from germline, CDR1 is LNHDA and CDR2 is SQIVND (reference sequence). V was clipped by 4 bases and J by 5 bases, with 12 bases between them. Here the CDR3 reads CASSRTQGNNEQFF. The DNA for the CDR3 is TGTGCCAGTAGTAGAACACAGGGCAACAATGAGCAGTTCTTC.

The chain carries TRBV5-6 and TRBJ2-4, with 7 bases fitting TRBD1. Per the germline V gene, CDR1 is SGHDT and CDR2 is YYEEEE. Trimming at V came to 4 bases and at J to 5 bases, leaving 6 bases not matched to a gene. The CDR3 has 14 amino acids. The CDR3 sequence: CASSLKGQQNIQYF. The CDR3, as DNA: TGTGCCAGCAGCCTAAAGGGACAGCAAAACATTCAGTACTTC.

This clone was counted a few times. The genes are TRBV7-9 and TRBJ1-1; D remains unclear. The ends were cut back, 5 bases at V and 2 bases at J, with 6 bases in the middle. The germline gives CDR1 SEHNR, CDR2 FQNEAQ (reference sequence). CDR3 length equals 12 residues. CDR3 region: CASSQINTEAFF. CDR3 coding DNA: TGTGCCAGCAGCCAAATTAACACTGAAGCTTTCTTT.

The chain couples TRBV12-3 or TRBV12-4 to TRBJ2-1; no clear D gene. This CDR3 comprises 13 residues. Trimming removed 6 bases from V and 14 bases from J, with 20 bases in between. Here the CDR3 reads CASSSSRSFREFF. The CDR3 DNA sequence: TGTGCCAGCAGCTCCTCCCGATCGTTTAGGGAGTTCTTC.

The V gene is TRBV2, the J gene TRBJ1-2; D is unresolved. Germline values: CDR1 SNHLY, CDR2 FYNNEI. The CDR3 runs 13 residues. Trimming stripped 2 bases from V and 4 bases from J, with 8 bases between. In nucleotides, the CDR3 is TGTGCCAGCAGTGAATCGTCTTCCTATGGCTACACCTTC. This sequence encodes CASSESSSYGYTF.

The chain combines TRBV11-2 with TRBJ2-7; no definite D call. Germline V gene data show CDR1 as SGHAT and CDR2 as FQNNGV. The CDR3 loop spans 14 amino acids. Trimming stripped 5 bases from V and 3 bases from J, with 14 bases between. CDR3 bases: TGTGCCAGCAGCATTGTCGACAACGTCTACGAGCAGTACTTC. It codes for CASSIVDNVYEQYF. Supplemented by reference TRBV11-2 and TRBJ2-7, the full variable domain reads EAGVAQSPRYKIIEKRQSVAFWCNPISGHATLYWYQQILGQGPKLLIQFQNNGVVDDSQLPKDRFSAERLKGVDSTLKIQPAKLEDSAVYLCASSIVDNVYEQYFGPGTRLTVT.

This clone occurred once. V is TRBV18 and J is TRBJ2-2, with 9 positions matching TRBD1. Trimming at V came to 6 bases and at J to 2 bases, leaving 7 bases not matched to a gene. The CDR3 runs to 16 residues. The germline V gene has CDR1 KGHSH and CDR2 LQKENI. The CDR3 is CASSSGQGINTGELFF. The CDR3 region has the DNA TGTGCCAGCTCTTCCGGACAGGGGATAAACACCGGGGAGCTGTTTTTT.

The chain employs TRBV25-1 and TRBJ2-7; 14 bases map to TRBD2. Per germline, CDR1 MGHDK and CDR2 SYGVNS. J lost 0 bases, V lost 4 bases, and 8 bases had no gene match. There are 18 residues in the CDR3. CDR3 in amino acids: CASSVPGTSGSFSYEQYF. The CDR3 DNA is TGTGCCAGCAGTGTTCCCGGGACTAGCGGGAGTTTCTCCTACGAGCAGTACTTC.

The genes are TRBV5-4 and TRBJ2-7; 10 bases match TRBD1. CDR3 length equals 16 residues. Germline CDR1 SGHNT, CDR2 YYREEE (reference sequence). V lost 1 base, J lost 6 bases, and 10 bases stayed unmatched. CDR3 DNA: TGTGCCAGCAGCTTGCCCCGACAGGGGGCATTACGCGAGCAGTACTTC. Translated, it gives CASSLPRQGALREQYF.

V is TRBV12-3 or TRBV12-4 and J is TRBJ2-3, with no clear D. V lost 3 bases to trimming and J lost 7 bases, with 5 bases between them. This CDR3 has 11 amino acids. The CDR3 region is CASSFTNTQYF. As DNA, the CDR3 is TGTGCCAGCAGTTTTACGAATACGCAGTATTTT.

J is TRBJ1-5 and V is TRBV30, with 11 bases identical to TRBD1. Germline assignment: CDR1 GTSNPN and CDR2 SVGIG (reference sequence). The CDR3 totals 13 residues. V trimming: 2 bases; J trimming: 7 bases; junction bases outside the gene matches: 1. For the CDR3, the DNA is TGTGCCTGGAGTTGGACAGGGGGCCAGCCCCAGCATTTT. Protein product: CAWSWTGGQPQHF. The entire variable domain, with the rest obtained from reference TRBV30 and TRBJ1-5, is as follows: SQTIHQWPATLVQPVGSPLSLECTVEGTSNPNLYWYRQAAGRGLQLLFYSVGIGQISSEVPQNLSASRPQDRQFILSSKKLLLSDSGFYLCAWSWTGGQPQHFGDGTRLSIL.

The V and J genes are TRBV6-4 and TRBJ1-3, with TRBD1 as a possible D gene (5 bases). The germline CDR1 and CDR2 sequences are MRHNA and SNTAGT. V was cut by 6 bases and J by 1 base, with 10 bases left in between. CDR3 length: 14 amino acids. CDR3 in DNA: TGTGCCAGCAGCCCCGACAGTTCTGGAAACACCATATATTTT. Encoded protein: CASSPDSSGNTIYF.

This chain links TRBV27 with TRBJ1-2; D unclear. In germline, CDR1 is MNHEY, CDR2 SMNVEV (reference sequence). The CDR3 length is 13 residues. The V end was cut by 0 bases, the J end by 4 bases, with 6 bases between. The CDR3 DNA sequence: TGTGCCAGCAGTTTATCGATCGGCTATGGCTACACCTTC. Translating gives CASSLSIGYGYTF.